The 20 T cell receptor beta chains given below trace back to one sample, sequenced in a study of post-analysis software for immune sequencing data. Unique molecular identifiers were carried by the TCR beta cDNA libraries. TCRdb re-analysed the PCR reads in MiXCR, keeping a single row per CDR3 protein. The data hold a few hundred thousand distinct CDR3 sequences, with 45% observed a single time. Study observations and caveats: In patients, 4 to 6 TRBV segments were more frequent than in controls, with TRBV5-6, TRBV5-1 and TRBV20-1 among them.

What these receptors recognize is not known. The specimen was blood. The receptors were gathered from a girl aged 10 to 17 with multiple sclerosis.

The V call is TRBV4-2, the J call TRBJ1-2; D unresolved. The CDR3 runs 15 residues. The germline V and J ends were trimmed by 0 bases and 7 bases, with 15 bases remaining between them. Germline CDR1 LGHNA, CDR2 YNFKEQ. Here the CDR3 DNA reads TGTGCCAGCAGCCAAGATATAGACATATCGTCTGGCTACACCTTC. As protein: CASSQDIDISSGYTF.

The gene calls are TRBV12-3 or TRBV12-4 and TRBJ2-5; 8 bases fit TRBD2. CDR3 length equals 16 residues. Trimming took 5 bases from V and 5 from J; bases not matched to a gene: 13. This CDR3 is CASSTPGTREGETQYF. DNA for the CDR3: TGTGCCAGCAGTACCCCTGGGACTAGGGAAGGGGAGACCCAGTACTTC.

Written as DNA, the CDR3 is TGTGCCATCAGTGACCAGGCAGGGCGGTACACTGAAGCTTTCTTT. As protein: CAISDQAGRYTEAFF. The chain joins TRBV10-3 to TRBJ1-1; a possible D gene is TRBD1 (5 bases). V shed 3 bases and J shed 3 bases, with 14 bases lying between them. This CDR3 comprises 15 residues. Germline CDR1 is ENHRY and CDR2 is SYGVKD.

V is TRBV20-1 and J is TRBJ1-4; D is undetermined. Trimming cost V 1 base and J 8 bases, with 17 bases left between them. The CDR3 contains 15 residues. Per the germline V gene, CDR1 is DFQATT and CDR2 is SNEGSKA (reference sequence). The CDR3 DNA sequence: TGCAGTGCTAGAGTCCCGGGCAGGTTGAGCGAAAAACTGTTTTTT. Protein product: CSARVPGRLSEKLFF.

The chain joins TRBV20-1 to TRBJ1-5, with D maybe TRBD1 (6 bases). The CDR3 loop spans 14 amino acids. From germline, CDR1 is DFQATT and CDR2 SNEGSKA (reference sequence). V lost 6 bases to trimming and J lost 7 bases, with 19 bases between them. Here the CDR3 reads CSAPTGGAKQPQHF. CDR3 bases: TGCAGTGCCCCAACCGGGGGCGCGAAACAGCCCCAGCATTTT.

V is TRBV6-6 and J is TRBJ2-1; D perhaps matches TRBD2 (6 bases). In germline, CDR1 is MNHNY, CDR2 SVGAGI (reference sequence). The ends were cut back, 0 bases at V and 12 bases at J, with 12 bases in the middle. The CDR3 is made up of 13 amino acids. CDR3 amino acids: CASSYSRLEGQFF. The CDR3, as DNA: TGTGCCAGCAGTTACTCGCGACTAGAGGGGCAGTTCTTC.

The genes are TRBV13 and TRBJ2-7, with a weak D call TRBD1 (6 bases). This CDR3 region has 15 residues. The germline V gene has CDR1 PRHDT and CDR2 FYEKMQ (reference sequence). Trimming took off 4 bases at V and 3 bases at J, with 16 bases between the two ends. The CDR3 bases are TGTGCCAGCAGCTCCCGGACAGAGCAACTCTACGAGCAGTACTTC. Its protein is CASSSRTEQLYEQYF.

The chain couples TRBV5-1 to TRBJ1-6; D is perhaps TRBD1 (5 bases). CDR3 size: 14 residues. Trimming removed 3 bases from V and 5 bases from J, with 9 bases in between. Germline V lookup: CDR1 SGHRS, CDR2 YFSETQ. The CDR3 reads CASSSGRNNSPLHF. The DNA for the CDR3 is TGCGCCAGCAGCTCGGGACGGAATAATTCACCCCTCCACTTT. Full variable domain (missing parts from reference TRBV5-1 and TRBJ1-6): KAGVTQTPRYLIKTRGQQVTLSCSPISGHRSVSWYQQTPGQGLQFLFEYFSETQRNKGNFPGRFSGRQFSNSRSEMNVSTLELGDSALYLCASSSGRNNSPLHFGNGTRLTVT.

The genes are TRBV6-6 and TRBJ2-1; possibly TRBD1 for D (5 bases). Looked up from germline, CDR1 is MNHNY and CDR2 is SVGAGI (reference sequence). Trimming shortened V by 0 bases and J by 5 bases, and 14 bases separated the two germline ends. The CDR3 has 16 amino acids. The CDR3 DNA reads as TGTGCCAGCAGTTACTCTCGGTTTCAGGGAAACAATGAGCAGTTCTTC. It encodes CASSYSRFQGNNEQFF.

This chain links TRBV7-6 with TRBJ2-7; TRBD1 agrees at 9 bases. This CDR3 has 15 amino acids. J lost 4 bases, V lost 0 bases, and 4 bases had no gene match. CDR1 and CDR2 from the germline V gene are SGHVS and FNYEAQ. The CDR3 spells CASSLATGGAYEQYF. In DNA form, the CDR3 reads TGTGCCAGCAGCTTAGCGACAGGGGGAGCGTACGAGCAGTACTTC.

In its sample, this clonotype was seen a few times. The chain links TRBV28 to TRBJ2-7, with D possibly being TRBD1 (5 bases). Trimming cost V 8 bases and J 2 bases, with 13 bases left between them. Per the germline V gene, CDR1 is MDHEN and CDR2 is SYDVKM. This CDR3 has 13 residues. CDR3 in DNA: TGTGCCAGCCAAGTCAAGGGGCCCTACGAGCAGTACTTC. Translation: CASQVKGPYEQYF. Variable domain in full (rest from reference TRBV28 and TRBJ2-7): DVKVTQSSRYLVKRTGEKVFLECVQDMDHENMFWYRQDPGLGLRLIYFSYDVKMKEKGDIPEGYSVSREKKERFSLILESASTNQTSMYLCASQVKGPYEQYFGPGTRLTVT.

This clonotype has just a few counts. The chain has TRBV12-3 or TRBV12-4 and TRBJ1-2; D is uncertain. Trimming took off 6 bases at V and 4 bases at J, with 12 bases between the two ends. The CDR3 is 13 amino acids. This CDR3 reads CASRPNRSYGYTF. CDR3 nucleotide sequence: TGTGCCAGCAGGCCGAACAGAAGCTATGGCTACACCTTC.

This chain joins TRBV12-3 or TRBV12-4 and TRBJ2-3; D possibly corresponds to TRBD1 (5 bases). The V end lost 6 bases, the J end lost 6 bases, and 19 bases lay between the germline ends. The CDR3 is made up of 15 amino acids. This CDR3 is CASRVDTVALDTQYF. The DNA for the CDR3 is TGTGCCAGCAGAGTGGACACTGTGGCGTTGGATACGCAGTATTTT.

This clonotype came up a few times. The chain has TRBV29-1 and TRBJ2-3; TRBD2 agrees at 8 bases. Germline CDR1 SQVTM, CDR2 ANQGSEA. Trimming removed 7 bases from V and 1 base from J; junction bases left unmatched: 4. The CDR3 consists of 13 residues. The CDR3 reads CSGGGRRTDTQYF. DNA for the CDR3: TGCAGCGGAGGCGGGAGGCGCACAGATACGCAGTATTTT.

This clonotype was counted between two and nine times. V and J are TRBV7-3 and TRBJ2-3, with unresolved D. V lost 2 bases and J lost 8, with 11 bases in between. The CDR3 loop spans 13 amino acids. Germline V gives CDR1 SGHTA, CDR2 FQGTGA. The DNA of the CDR3 is TGTGCCAGCAGCTTATCATTAACCGGTACGCAGTATTTT. Amino acid sequence: CASSLSLTGTQYF. The whole variable domain, filled in from reference TRBV7-3 and TRBJ2-3, reads GAGVSQTPSNKVTEKGKYVELRCDPISGHTALYWYRQSLGQGPEFLIYFQGTGAADDSGLPNDRFFAVRPEGSVSTLKIQRTERGDSAVYLCASSLSLTGTQYFGPGTRLTVL.

V and J are TRBV4-1 and TRBJ1-1; a weak D match, TRBD1 (6 bases). Germline V lookup: CDR1 MGHRA, CDR2 YSYEKL. CDR3 size: 15 residues. The germline V and J ends were trimmed by 3 bases and 1 base, with 12 bases remaining between them. CDR3 sequence: CASSQEGHGNTEAFF. CDR3 DNA sequence: TGCGCCAGCAGCCAGGAGGGACACGGGAACACTGAAGCTTTCTTT.

This clonotype was detected only a few times. The chain recombines TRBV20-1 with TRBJ2-7, with TRBD1 identical over 7 bases. The CDR3 is 14 amino acids. V shed 6 bases, J shed 2 bases, and the junction held 10 bases outside the gene matches. Germline CDR1 is DFQATT and CDR2 is SNEGSKA (reference sequence). CDR3 amino acids: CSAEPPGQPYEQYF. CDR3 DNA sequence: TGCAGTGCAGAACCCCCGGGACAGCCCTACGAGCAGTACTTC.

The genes are TRBV7-2 and TRBJ1-4; no firm D call. The V gene lost 2 bases and the J gene lost 4 bases, with 20 bases spanning the gap. Germline V gene sequence: CDR1 SGHTA, CDR2 FQGNSA. The CDR3 runs 18 residues. This chain's CDR3 is CASSLRGPRFDHNEKLFF. CDR3 nucleotides: TGTGCCAGCAGCTTACGTGGGCCCAGATTTGACCATAATGAAAAACTGTTTTTT.

The chain combines TRBV28 with TRBJ2-3; possibly TRBD1 for D (6 bases). V lost 5 bases and J lost 0, with 12 bases in between. CDR3 length: 15 residues. The germline CDR1 and CDR2 sequences are MDHEN and SYDVKM. The CDR3 spells CASSTRDISTDTQYF. CDR3 sequence (DNA): TGTGCCAGCAGTACCCGGGACATTAGCACAGATACGCAGTATTTT.

V gene TRBV7-2 combines with J gene TRBJ1-1; D ambiguous. The CDR3 has 13 residues. The germline CDR1 and CDR2 sequences are SGHTA and FQGNSA. The ends were cut back, 2 bases at V and 8 bases at J, with 12 bases in the middle. In DNA form, the CDR3 reads TGTGCCAGCAGCTTACTCCGGGAAAAGGAAGCTTTCTTT. Translation: CASSLLREKEAFF.